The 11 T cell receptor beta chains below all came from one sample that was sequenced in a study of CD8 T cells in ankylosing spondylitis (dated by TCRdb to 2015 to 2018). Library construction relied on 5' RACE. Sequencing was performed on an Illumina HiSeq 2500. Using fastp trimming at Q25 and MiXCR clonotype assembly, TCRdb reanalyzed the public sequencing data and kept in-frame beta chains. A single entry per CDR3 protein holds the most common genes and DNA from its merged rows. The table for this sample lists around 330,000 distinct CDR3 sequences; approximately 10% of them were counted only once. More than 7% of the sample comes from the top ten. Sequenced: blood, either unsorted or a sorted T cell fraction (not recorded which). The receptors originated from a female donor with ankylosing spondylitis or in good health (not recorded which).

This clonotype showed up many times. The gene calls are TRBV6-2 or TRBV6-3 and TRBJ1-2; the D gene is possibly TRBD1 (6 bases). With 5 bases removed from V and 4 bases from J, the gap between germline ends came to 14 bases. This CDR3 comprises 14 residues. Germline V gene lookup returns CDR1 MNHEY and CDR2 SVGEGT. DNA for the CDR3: TGTGCCAGCAGTACCGACAGGCGCTTCTATGGCTACACCTTC. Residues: CASSTDRRFYGYTF.

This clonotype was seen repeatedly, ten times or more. Written as DNA, the CDR3 is TGTGCCAGCAGCGTAGGGGGAATGAACACTGAAGCTTTCTTT. This codes for CASSVGGMNTEAFF. The genes are TRBV9 and TRBJ1-1; no firm D call. From germline, CDR1 is SGDLS and CDR2 YYNGEE. This CDR3 region has 14 residues. V lost 0 bases to trimming and J lost 0 bases, with 6 bases between them.

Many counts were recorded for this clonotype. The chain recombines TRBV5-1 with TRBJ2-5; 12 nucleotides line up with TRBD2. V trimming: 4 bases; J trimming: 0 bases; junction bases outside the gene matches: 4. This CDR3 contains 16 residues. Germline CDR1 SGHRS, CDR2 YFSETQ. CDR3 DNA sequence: TGCGCCAGCAGCCTACTAGCGGGGGGTTACCAAGAGACCCAGTACTTC. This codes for CASSLLAGGYQETQYF. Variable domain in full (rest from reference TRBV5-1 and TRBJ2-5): KAGVTQTPRYLIKTRGQQVTLSCSPISGHRSVSWYQQTPGQGLQFLFEYFSETQRNKGNFPGRFSGRQFSNSRSEMNVSTLELGDSALYLCASSLLAGGYQETQYFGPGTRLLVL.

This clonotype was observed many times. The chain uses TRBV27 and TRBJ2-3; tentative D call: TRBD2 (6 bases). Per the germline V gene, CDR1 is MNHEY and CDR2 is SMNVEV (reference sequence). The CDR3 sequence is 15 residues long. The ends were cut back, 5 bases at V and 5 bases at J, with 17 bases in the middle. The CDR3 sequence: CASSRWGDSGDTQYF. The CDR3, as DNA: TGTGCCAGCAGTCGGTGGGGGGATAGTGGAGATACGCAGTATTTT.

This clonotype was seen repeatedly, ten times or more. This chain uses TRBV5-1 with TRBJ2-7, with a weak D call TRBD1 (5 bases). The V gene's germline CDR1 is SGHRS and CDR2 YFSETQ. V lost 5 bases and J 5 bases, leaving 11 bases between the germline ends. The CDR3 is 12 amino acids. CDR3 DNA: TGCGCCAGCAGTTTCCAGGGCCACGAGCAGTACTTC. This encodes CASSFQGHEQYF.

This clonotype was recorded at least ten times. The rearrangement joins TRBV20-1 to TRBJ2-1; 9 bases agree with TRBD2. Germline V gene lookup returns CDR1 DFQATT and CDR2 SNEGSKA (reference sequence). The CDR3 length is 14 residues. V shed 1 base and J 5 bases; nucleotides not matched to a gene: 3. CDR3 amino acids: CSARASGDHNEQFF. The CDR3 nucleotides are TGCAGTGCTAGAGCTAGCGGGGACCACAATGAGCAGTTCTTC.

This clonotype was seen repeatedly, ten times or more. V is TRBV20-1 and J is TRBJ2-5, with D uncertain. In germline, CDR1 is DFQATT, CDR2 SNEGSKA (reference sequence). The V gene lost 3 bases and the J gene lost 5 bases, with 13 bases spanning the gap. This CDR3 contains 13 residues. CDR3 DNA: TGCAGTGCTAGCCCCGGAGCCCCTGAGACCCAGTACTTC. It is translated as CSASPGAPETQYF.

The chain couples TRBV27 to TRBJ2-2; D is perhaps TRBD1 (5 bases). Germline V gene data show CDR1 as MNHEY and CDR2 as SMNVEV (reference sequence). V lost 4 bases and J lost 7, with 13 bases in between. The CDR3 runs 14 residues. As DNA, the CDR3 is TGTGCCAGCAGTTCGCCGGTCCAGGGCGGGGAGCTGTTTTTT. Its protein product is CASSSPVQGGELFF.

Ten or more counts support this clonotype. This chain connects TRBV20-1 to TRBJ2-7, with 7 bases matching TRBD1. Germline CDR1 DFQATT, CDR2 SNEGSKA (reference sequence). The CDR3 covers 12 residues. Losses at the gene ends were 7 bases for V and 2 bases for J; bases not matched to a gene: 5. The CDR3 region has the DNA TGCAGTGTACAGGGGATTACCTACGAGCAGTACTTC. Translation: CSVQGITYEQYF.

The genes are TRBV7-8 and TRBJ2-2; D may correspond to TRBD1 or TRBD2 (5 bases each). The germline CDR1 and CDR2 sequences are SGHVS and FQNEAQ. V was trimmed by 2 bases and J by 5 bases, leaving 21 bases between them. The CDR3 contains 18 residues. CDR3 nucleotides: TGTGCCAGCAGCTTAAATTTAATAGGGGCCGAGGGGACCGGGGAGCTGTTTTTT. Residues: CASSLNLIGAEGTGELFF.

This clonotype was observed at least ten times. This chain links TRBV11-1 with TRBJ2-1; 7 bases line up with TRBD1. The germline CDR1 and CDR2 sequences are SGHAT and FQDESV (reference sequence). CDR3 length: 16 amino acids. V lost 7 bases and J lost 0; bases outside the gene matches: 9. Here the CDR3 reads CASTRNRQGSYNEQFF. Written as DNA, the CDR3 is TGTGCCAGCACCCGAAACCGACAGGGCTCCTACAATGAGCAGTTCTTC.